This entry is about one TCR beta chain. What it binds is unknown. The data were taken from a study of blood T cells in healthy people across ages. Broader study findings: Calculation of diversity from one million T cells yielded estimates considered to be underestimates.

Primed by a sample-barcoded 5' primer and a J-beta primer mix, a second PCR proceeded for 7 to 11 cycles. From the 5' RACE reads, TCRdb called clonotypes with MiXCR, one entry per CDR3 protein. The sample contains about 1,800,000 distinct CDR3 sequences, 25% to 30% of which appear only once. The length of the CDR3 is 12 residues. V lost 4 bases and J lost 8, with 11 bases in between. The chain couples TRBV12-3 or TRBV12-4 to TRBJ1-2; D is ambiguous. This TCR came from a woman aged 25 to 39 in good health. The material sequenced was blood. CDR3 loop: CASSSGPVGYTF. The CDR3 DNA follows: TGTGCCAGCAGTTCCGGCCCAGTGGGCTACACCTTC.